Listed below are T cell receptor beta chains from one sample, sequenced in a study of OX40 agonist ivuxolimab in advanced cancers. Using immunoSEQ multiplex PCR, the repertoire was profiled, and TCRdb retains in-frame clones only, with some absent. The sample has about 71,000 clones; roughly three quarters are singletons. The input for sequencing was CD4+ or CD8+ T cells sorted from blood, taken in a trial of the OX40 agonist ivuxolimab. The receptors stem from an adult with an advanced solid tumor such as melanoma, head and neck, liver or kidney cancer. CDR3s include the opening cysteine and the closing phenylalanine or tryptophan.

j_gene | v_gene | CDR3aa
TRBJ2-7 | TRBV6-1 | CATSGQTYEQYF
TRBJ1-2 | TRBV6-1 | CASSVSRGGYGYTF
TRBJ1-2 | TRBV6-1 | CAHPGPNRDYGYTF
TRBJ1-1 | TRBV1 | CTSSHPAGGGTEDSMNTEAFF
TRBJ2-7 | TRBV11-2 | CASSLGPANSYEQYF
TRBJ2-5 | TRBV6-6 | CASSRTFEVETQYF
TRBJ2-2 | TRBV9 | CASSVGSGRDTGELFF
TRBJ1-3 | TRBV27 | CASSLQGRGNTIYF
TRBJ1-5 | TRBV19 | CASSNSAGGSNQPQHF
TRBJ1-3 | TRBV6-5 | CASSTPESSGNTIYF
TRBJ2-3 | TRBV30 | CAWSIGLSTDTQYF
TRBJ1-1 | TRBV28 | CASRLGGTEAFF
TRBJ2-4 | TRBV5-8 | CASSHRVIAKNIQYF
TRBJ1-6 | TRBV5-5 | CASSRRPGENNSPLHF
TRBJ1-6 | TRBV11-3 | CASSPGPRGSPLHF
TRBJ1-1 | TRBV7-9 | CASFVANTEAFF
TRBJ2-7 | TRBV28 | CASSPTGTGGYEQYF
TRBJ2-3 | TRBV10-2 | CASSDGGRGTKRGTDTQYF
TRBJ1-4 | TRBV5-4 | CASSWGRAEKLFF
TRBJ1-4 | TRBV19 | CASTTTGGRGKLFF
TRBJ2-1 | TRBV19 | CASSTAADSHNEQFF
TRBJ1-4 | TRBV19 | CASSKGQTYNEKLFF
TRBJ1-2 | TRBV27 | CASSSSQGFYGYTF
TRBJ1-2 | TRBV28 | CASTLGQYGYTF
TRBJ2-7 | TRBV19 | CASSMGHGLDEQYF
TRBJ1-2 | TRBV6-6 | CASSSGLEGYTF
TRBJ2-5 | TRBV7-9 | CASSSPGQGVWETQYF
TRBJ1-6 | TRBV28 | CATTQGTYSPLHF
TRBJ1-5 | TRBV30 | CAWSGGRINQPQHF
TRBJ2-1 | TRBV6-4 | CASSDSGRATYNEQFF
TRBJ1-6 | TRBV27 | CASRGNDMYYNSPLHF
TRBJ1-2 | TRBV28 | CASNSGGARYGYTF
TRBJ1-1 | TRBV7-2 | CASSADSGPGEAFF
TRBJ2-2 | TRBV7-3 | CASSLTATYTGELFF
TRBJ2-3 | TRBV18 | CASSLGQDTQYF
TRBJ2-2 | TRBV6-5 | CASSPTLWGELFF
TRBJ1-4 | TRBV4-1 | CASRRTDRDEKLFF
TRBJ2-7 | TRBV6-1 | CASTLEGTSYEQYF
TRBJ2-2 | TRBV4-2 | CASSLGGAGELFF
TRBJ1-2 | TRBV7-3 | CASSSGQGGYTF
TRBJ1-2 | TRBV5-5 | CASSHGTVLRYTF
TRBJ1-5 | TRBV7-2 | CASSTDRGSNQPQHF
TRBJ2-6 | TRBV5-8 | CASSLGHRANVLTF
TRBJ1-1 | TRBV4-3 | CASSQDLGNTEAFF
TRBJ2-3 | TRBV7-2 | CASSSLTSTDTQYF
TRBJ2-1 | TRBV27 | CASSSPLAVTINEQFF
TRBJ2-7 | TRBV7-8 | CASSLDETHGEQYF
TRBJ1-2 | TRBV4-3 | CASSQDRRRSGYTF
TRBJ2-7 | TRBV6-6 | CASSYRPGGSGEQYF
TRBJ1-4 | TRBV2 | CASSLDRGGEKLFF
TRBJ2-5 | TRBV30 | CALTGGSRTQYF
TRBJ2-6 | TRBV10-3 | CAISEDNRWGAF
TRBJ1-4 | TRBV6-5 | CASSYDLATGNEKLFF
TRBJ2-1 | TRBV7-6 | CASSLSGISYNEQFF
TRBJ2-6 | TRBV30 | CAWSHPGKATGANVLTF
TRBJ1-4 | TRBV5-1 | CASSLAGGSVNEKLFF